A selection of T cell receptor beta chains follows, all from one sample in a study of blood T cell repertoires in COVID-19. TCRdb's table, derived via immunoSEQ multiplex PCR, lists solely in-frame clones and lacks some. Among tens of thousands of clones listed, approximately 88% were seen once. The sequenced material came from peripheral blood. Receptors were obtained from a woman aged 55-69 years with acute or convalescent COVID-19. CDR3s leave out the opening cysteine and the closing phenylalanine or tryptophan.

cdr3_aa	v_call	j_call
ASSWSGGGREETQY	TRBV27	TRBJ2-5
ASSRASSGNTIY	TRBV3-1/TRBV3-2	TRBJ1-3
ASSSGTANTEAF	TRBV7-2	TRBJ1-1
ASSQQGMNTEAF	TRBV19	TRBJ1-1
ASSFWGGPGYT	TRBV5-1	TRBJ1-2
ASSPQVLAGGPDTQY	TRBV18	TRBJ2-3
ASSEVQGGTEAF	TRBV6-1	TRBJ1-1
ASSFRLAGVGSYNEQF	TRBV13	TRBJ2-1
ASISSYGDTEAF	TRBV6-5	TRBJ1-1
ASSEYTADTQY	TRBV25-1	TRBJ2-3
ASKTQGGETQY	TRBV19	TRBJ2-5
ASSEEVPGSTTYNEQF	TRBV2	TRBJ2-1
ASTGGETDTQY	TRBV11-1	TRBJ2-3
ASSPTRRSYEAF	TRBV6-5	TRBJ1-1
ASNLHRDGYT	TRBV2	TRBJ1-2
ASSEAGSLSGNTIY	TRBV2	TRBJ1-3
ASSQVNFIGNTIY	TRBV3-1/TRBV3-2	TRBJ1-3
ASSYGQGTADTQY	TRBV5-8	TRBJ2-3
ASSLRGTLNTGELF	TRBV28	TRBJ2-2
ASSPSRWLPSNSYNEQF	TRBV11-2	TRBJ2-1
ASSLGGRRGAATNEKLF	TRBV7-9	TRBJ1-4
ASSSIQGAGGYT	TRBV5-1	TRBJ1-2
ASSSLVQGHGYT	TRBV6-5	TRBJ1-2
ASGRGPSTDTQY	TRBV2	TRBJ2-3
ASSSLAGGGGELF	TRBV7-2	TRBJ2-2
ASSLGTSGVGRTDTQY	TRBV7-9	TRBJ2-3
ASSTRTGYYGYT	TRBV5-8	TRBJ1-2
ASSSSAYTGELF	TRBV6-5	TRBJ2-2
ASSLVGAGVGWETQY	TRBV5-1	TRBJ2-5
ASSESGRGSYGYT	TRBV6-1	TRBJ1-2
ASSRDSSNQPQH	TRBV6-6	TRBJ1-5
ASSELRQGYGYT	TRBV25-1	TRBJ1-2
AWAGDPPSPLH	TRBV30	TRBJ1-6
ASSRGQGETYGYT	TRBV3-1/TRBV3-2	TRBJ1-2
ASSLVDGSNEQF	TRBV5-4	TRBJ2-1
ASSLDRVITGELF	TRBV5-8	TRBJ2-2
ASSESPTGGYGYT	TRBV10-2	TRBJ1-2
ASSMRPGENTGELF	TRBV19	TRBJ2-2